This record looks at one T cell receptor (beta chain) sequence and its context. The data derive from a study of beta chain features in type 1 diabetes. Per the germline V gene, CDR1 is SEHNR and CDR2 is FQNEAQ (reference sequence). CDR3 length equals 16 residues. The germline V and J ends were trimmed by 0 bases and 8 bases, with 17 bases remaining between them. The whole isolated RNA underwent reverse transcription, so sequencing captured expressed TCRB transcripts. Generated by immunoSEQ multiplex PCR, the TCRdb table keeps only in-frame clones and is missing some. The sample carries tens of thousands of clones, 45% to 50% recorded once.

The V and J genes are TRBV7-9 and TRBJ2-4; D gene ambiguous. The source of this sequence is a woman younger than 35 in good health. Sequenced sample: central memory CD4+ T cells from blood. The chain's CDR3 is CASSLASMAGADIQYF. The CDR3 DNA is TGTGCCAGCAGCTTAGCGTCTATGGCAGGTGCAGACATTCAGTACTTC.